This TCR beta chain comes out of a study of control samples from healthy donors and cancer patients. Sequencing was performed with immunoSEQ multiplex PCR; in TCRdb, only in-frame clones are kept and a portion is missing. The sample carries about 150,000 clones, roughly 94% recorded once. The CDR3 has 15 amino acids. Trimming took off 3 bases at V and 0 bases at J, with 11 bases between the two ends. Germline CDR1 MNHEY, CDR2 SMNVEV (reference sequence). Sequencing was carried out using blood. This clonotype was obtained from a woman aged 18-29 years in good health. The rearrangement uses TRBV27 and TRBJ2-5; D perhaps matches TRBD1 (5 bases). The CDR3 sequence: CASSFSRQYQETQYF. CDR3 DNA: TGTGCCAGCAGTTTTTCGCGACAGTACCAAGAGACCCAGTACTTC.